This entry features one TCR beta chain sequence. Its antigen remains unidentified. CDR3 length: 14 residues. In germline, CDR1 is SGHKS, CDR2 YYEKEE (reference sequence). V was pared by 5 bases and J by 7 bases, with 13 bases between. The data derive from a study of T cell responses to AZD1222 COVID-19 vaccine. The protocol was immunoSEQ multiplex PCR, while the TCRdb copy is restricted to in-frame clones and leaves out a portion. The sample has fewer than 250,000 clones; just over 90% are singletons. Whole-study results and caveats: Clonal diversity was possibly underestimated, and the donors were mostly white British, with more females. Repertoire collection took place solely once the T cell response had peaked. CD4 TCRs associated with vaccination spanned spike, dominating at 160-218 and 743-854.

The receptor's source is an adult in good health. This chain links TRBV5-5 with TRBJ1-6, with D possibly matching TRBD1 (6 bases). The starting material was peripheral blood, obtained on day 0 of MenACWY control vaccination. The CDR3 loop reads CASREIRGNSPLHF. The CDR3 DNA reads as TGTGCCAGCAGAGAGATCAGGGGAAATTCACCCCTCCACTTT.